This is a list of T cell receptor beta chains from one sample in a study of CD8 T cells in Susac syndrome. TCRdb analysed the immunoSEQ multiplex PCR reads with MiXCR anew, one entry per CDR3 protein. This table holds fewer than 200,000 distinct CDR3 sequences, roughly 90% found once. Source material: CD4+ T cells from PBMCs. The receptors here all came from a human donor with Susac syndrome. Each CDR3 is given with its conserved first and last residue. D genes are given only for firm matches. Clone size, where shown, is once, few, many, or a class for clones that have expanded.

CASTPGQGGEQYF | TGTGCCAGCACCCCGGGACAGGGTGGCGAGCAGTACTTC | TRBJ2-7 | TRBD1 | - | TRBV12-3/TRBV12-4
CSAPDYTTTDTQYF | TGCAGTGCCCCGGACTACACTACCACAGATACGCAGTATTTT | TRBJ2-3 | - | - | TRBV20-1
CASSEPGQTYEQYF | TGTGCCAGCAGCGAACCAGGACAGACCTACGAGCAGTACTTC | TRBJ2-7 | - | - | TRBV7-9
CASSQSTGNSGNTIYF | TGTGCCAGCAGTCAGTCGACAGGGAACTCTGGAAACACCATATATTTT | TRBJ1-3 | TRBD1 | - | TRBV5-6
CASSRQGARQETQYF | TGTGCCAGTAGTAGGCAGGGGGCTCGGCAAGAGACCCAGTACTTC | TRBJ2-5 | TRBD1 | - | TRBV19
CASSERVLAGKGEQYF | TGTGCCAGCAGTGAAAGGGTCTTGGCGGGGAAAGGGGAGCAGTACTTC | TRBJ2-7 | - | - | TRBV6-1
CASSLGGSRLFNEQFF | TGCGCCAGCAGCTTGGGCGGGAGTCGGCTGTTCAATGAGCAGTTCTTC | TRBJ2-1 | TRBD2 | once | TRBV5-1
CASSPPGLASTDTQYF | TGTGCCAGCTCACCACCGGGTCTAGCGAGCACAGATACGCAGTATTTT | TRBJ2-3 | - | - | TRBV18
CASSLGRQGKDSNQPQHF | TGTGCCAGCAGTCTGGGCAGACAGGGTAAGGATAGCAATCAGCCCCAGCATTTT | TRBJ1-5 | TRBD1 | once | TRBV12-3/TRBV12-4
CACPVGFYYGYTF | TGTGCCTGCCCGGTTGGGTTCTACTATGGCTACACCTTC | TRBJ1-2 | - | - | TRBV30
CASSLAHPRKETQYF | TGCGCCAGCAGCTTAGCCCATCCAAGGAAAGAGACCCAGTACTTC | TRBJ2-5 | - | - | TRBV5-1
CAISGGDTEAFF | TGTGCCATCAGCGGAGGAGACACTGAAGCTTTCTTT | TRBJ1-1 | - | - | TRBV10-3
CASSLVLVADTQYF | TGCGCCAGCAGCTTGGTACTAGTCGCAGATACGCAGTATTTT | TRBJ2-3 | - | - | TRBV5-1
CASSNGGGMRTQYF | TGTGCCAGCAGTAACGGGGGGGGAATGCGGACCCAGTACTTC | TRBJ2-5 | TRBD2 | - | TRBV25-1
CAWSAGNSGQGTWQFF | TGTGCCTGGAGTGCCGGAAATTCAGGACAGGGGACTTGGCAGTTCTTC | TRBJ2-1 | TRBD1 | - | TRBV30
CASSIPLAGGTDTQYF | TGCGCCAGCAGCATCCCACTAGCGGGAGGCACAGATACGCAGTATTTT | TRBJ2-3 | TRBD2 | - | TRBV5-1
CASSFFGGGTEAFF | TGTGCCAGCAGTTTCTTTGGGGGCGGCACTGAAGCTTTCTTT | TRBJ1-1 | - | - | TRBV27
CASSEGSRGVEAFF | TGTGCCAGCTCAGAAGGTTCGCGGGGCGTCGAAGCTTTCTTT | TRBJ1-1 | - | once | TRBV18
CASSLAGTSGYEQYF | TGTGCCAGCAGCTTGGCCGGGACTAGCGGCTACGAGCAGTACTTC | TRBJ2-7 | TRBD2 | - | TRBV7-8
CASSAPGAPPNTEAFF | TGTGCCAGCAGTGCCCCAGGGGCACCACCAAACACTGAAGCTTTCTTT | TRBJ1-1 | - | - | TRBV28
CASSVAGGGDSGANVLTF | TGTGCCAGCAGCGTAGCTGGAGGGGGGGACTCTGGGGCCAACGTCCTGACTTTC | TRBJ2-6 | - | once | TRBV9
CASSLGYSTDTQYF | TGTGCCAGCAGCTTAGGCTACAGCACAGATACGCAGTATTTT | TRBJ2-3 | - | - | TRBV11-2
CASSFRTGVSIGGYTF | TGTGCCAGCAGCTTCCGGACAGGGGTCAGCATTGGTGGCTACACCTTC | TRBJ1-2 | TRBD1 | - | TRBV7-8
CASRKGQGFADTQYF | TGTGCCAGCAGGAAAGGACAGGGGTTCGCAGATACGCAGTATTTT | TRBJ2-3 | TRBD1 | - | TRBV12-3/TRBV12-4
CSAIRGRVGGELFF | TGCAGTGCTATTAGGGGTCGGGTCGGCGGGGAGCTGTTTTTT | TRBJ2-2 | - | - | TRBV20-1
CASSSTGTGGLSAKNIQYF | TGTGCCAGCTCATCAACCGGGACAGGGGGCCTATCGGCCAAAAACATTCAGTACTTC | TRBJ2-4 | TRBD1 | - | TRBV18
CASSRGGSANVGANVLTF | TGCGCCAGCAGCCGCGGGGGGTCTGCTAACGTTGGGGCCAACGTCCTGACTTTC | TRBJ2-6 | TRBD2 | - | TRBV4-1
CASSQGTGGTTEAFF | TGTGCCAGCTCACAAGGGACAGGGGGCACCACTGAAGCTTTCTTT | TRBJ1-1 | TRBD1 | - | TRBV18
CASKPGTVTNYGYTF | TGTGCCAGTAAACCCGGGACAGTGACCAACTATGGCTACACCTTC | TRBJ1-2 | TRBD1 | - | TRBV2
CSGTTVNTEAFF | TGCAGCGGTACCACGGTGAACACTGAAGCTTTCTTT | TRBJ1-1 | - | - | TRBV29-1
CSATQRGETQYF | TGCAGTGCTACCCAAAGGGGGGAGACCCAGTACTTC | TRBJ2-5 | - | - | TRBV20-1
CASSVLDRGGNEQFF | TGCGCCAGCAGCGTCCTCGACAGGGGAGGCAATGAGCAGTTCTTC | TRBJ2-1 | TRBD1 | - | TRBV5-1
CSAIAGGVGYNEQFF | TGCAGTGCCATAGCGGGGGGGGTTGGTTACAATGAGCAGTTCTTC | TRBJ2-1 | TRBD2 | - | TRBV20-1
CASSLGSQGQETQYF | TGCGCCAGCAGCTTGGGTAGCCAGGGCCAAGAGACCCAGTACTTC | TRBJ2-5 | - | - | TRBV5-1
CASSPRGTDYEQYF | TGTGCCAGCTCACCCCGGGGTACAGACTACGAGCAGTACTTC | TRBJ2-7 | - | - | TRBV18
CASSPGGNSPLHF | TGTGCCAGCAGTCCAGGAGGAAATTCACCCCTCCACTTT | TRBJ1-6 | - | - | TRBV12-3/TRBV12-4